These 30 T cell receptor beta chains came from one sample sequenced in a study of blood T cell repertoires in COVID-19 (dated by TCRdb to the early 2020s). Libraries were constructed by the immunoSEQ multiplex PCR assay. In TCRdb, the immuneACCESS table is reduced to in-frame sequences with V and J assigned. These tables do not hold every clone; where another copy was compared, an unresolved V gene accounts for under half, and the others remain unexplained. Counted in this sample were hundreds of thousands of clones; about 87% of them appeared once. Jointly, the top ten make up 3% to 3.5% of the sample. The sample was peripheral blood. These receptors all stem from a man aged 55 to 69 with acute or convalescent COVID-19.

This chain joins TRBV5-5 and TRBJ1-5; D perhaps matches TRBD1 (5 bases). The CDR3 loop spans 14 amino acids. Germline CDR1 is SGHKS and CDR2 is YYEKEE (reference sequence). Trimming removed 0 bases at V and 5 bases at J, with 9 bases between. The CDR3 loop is CASSLARDYQPQHF. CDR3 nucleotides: TGTGCCAGCAGCTTGGCCAGGGACTATCAGCCCCAGCATTTT.

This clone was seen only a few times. The CDR3 sequence is CASSPWGGPNGYTF. The CDR3 nucleotides are TGTGCCAGCAGCCCCTGGGGGGGGCCGAATGGCTACACCTTC. The V and J genes are TRBV9 and TRBJ1-2; D is possibly TRBD1 (6 bases). The CDR3 is 14 residues long. The V gene's germline CDR1 is SGDLS and CDR2 YYNGEE. V was trimmed by 4 bases and J by 6 bases, leaving 16 bases between them. The whole variable domain, remainder taken from reference TRBV9 and TRBJ1-2, is DSGVTQTPKHLITATGQRVTLRCSPRSGDLSVYWYQQSLDQGLQFLIQYYNGEERAKGNILERFSAQQFPDLHSELNLSSLELGDSALYFCASSPWGGPNGYTFGSGTRLTVV.

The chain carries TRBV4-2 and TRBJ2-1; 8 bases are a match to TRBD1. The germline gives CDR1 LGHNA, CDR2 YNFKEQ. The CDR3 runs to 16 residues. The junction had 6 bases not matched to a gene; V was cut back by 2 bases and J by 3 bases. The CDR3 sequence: CASSQPPGQVYNEQFF. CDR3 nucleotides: TGTGCCAGCAGCCAACCCCCGGGACAGGTCTACAATGAGCAGTTCTTC.

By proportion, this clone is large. The CDR3 coding sequence is TGCGCCAGCAGCCCGGAGACTAGCGTATCCTACAATGAGCAGTTCTTC. Translating it yields CASSPETSVSYNEQFF. The rearrangement links TRBV5-1 to TRBJ2-1; TRBD2 matches at 8 bases. In germline, CDR1 is SGHRS, CDR2 YFSETQ. V shed 4 bases and J 1 base; nucleotides not matched to a gene: 7. This CDR3 contains 16 residues.

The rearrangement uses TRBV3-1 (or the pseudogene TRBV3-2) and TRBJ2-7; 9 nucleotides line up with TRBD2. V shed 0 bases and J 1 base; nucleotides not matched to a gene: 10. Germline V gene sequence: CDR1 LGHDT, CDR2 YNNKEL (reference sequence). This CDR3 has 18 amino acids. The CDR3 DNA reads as TGTGCCAGCAGCCAAGATGCCCCGCTAGCGGGGATTTCCTACGAGCAGTACTTC. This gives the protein CASSQDAPLAGISYEQYF.

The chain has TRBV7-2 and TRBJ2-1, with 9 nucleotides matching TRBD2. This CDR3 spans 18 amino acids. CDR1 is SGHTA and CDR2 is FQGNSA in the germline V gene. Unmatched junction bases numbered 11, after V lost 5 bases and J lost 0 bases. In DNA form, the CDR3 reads TGTGCCAGCAGCCCATTAGCGGGGGTTTTGAGCTCCTACAATGAGCAGTTCTTC. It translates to CASSPLAGVLSSYNEQFF.

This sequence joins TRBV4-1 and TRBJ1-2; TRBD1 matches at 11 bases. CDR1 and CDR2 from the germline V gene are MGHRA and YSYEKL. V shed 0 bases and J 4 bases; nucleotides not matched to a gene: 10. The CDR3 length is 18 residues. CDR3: CASSQESGDRGFGYGYTF. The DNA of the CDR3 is TGCGCCAGCAGCCAAGAGTCGGGGGACAGGGGGTTCGGCTATGGCTACACCTTC.

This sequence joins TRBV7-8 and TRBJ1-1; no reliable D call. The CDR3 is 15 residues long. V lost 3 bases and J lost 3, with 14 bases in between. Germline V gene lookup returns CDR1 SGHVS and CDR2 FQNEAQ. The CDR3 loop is CASSFHRARDTEAFF. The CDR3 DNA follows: TGTGCCAGCAGCTTTCATCGGGCGAGGGACACTGAAGCTTTCTTT.

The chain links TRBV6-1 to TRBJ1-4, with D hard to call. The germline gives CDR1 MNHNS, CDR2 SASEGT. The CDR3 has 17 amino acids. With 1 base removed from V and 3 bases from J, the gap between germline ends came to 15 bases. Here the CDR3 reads CASSEEFGVPSNEKLFF. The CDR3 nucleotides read TGTGCCAGCAGTGAAGAATTCGGGGTCCCATCTAATGAAAAACTGTTTTTT.

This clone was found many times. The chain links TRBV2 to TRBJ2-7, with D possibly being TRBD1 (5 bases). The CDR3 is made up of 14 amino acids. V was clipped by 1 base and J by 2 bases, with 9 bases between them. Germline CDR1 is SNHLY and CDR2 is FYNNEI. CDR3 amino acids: CASSEGQPPYEQYF. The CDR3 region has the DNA TGTGCCAGCAGTGAAGGACAGCCTCCCTACGAGCAGTACTTC.

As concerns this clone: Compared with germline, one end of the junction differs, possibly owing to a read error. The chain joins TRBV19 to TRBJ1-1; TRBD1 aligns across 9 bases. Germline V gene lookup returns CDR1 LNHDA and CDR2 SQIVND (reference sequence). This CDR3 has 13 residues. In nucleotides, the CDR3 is TGTGCCAGTAGTACACCGGGACAGGGAAGTGGGTCCTTT. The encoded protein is CASSTPGQGSGSF.

CDR3 sequence reads: CASSPQRLAGQETQYF. The CDR3 bases are TGTGCCAGTAGTCCACAACGACTAGCGGGGCAAGAGACCCAGTACTTC. The rearrangement joins TRBV19 to TRBJ2-5, with 11 nucleotides matching TRBD2. The V and J ends lost 5 bases and 2 bases, in that order; junction bases with no gene match: 7. The germline V gene encodes CDR1 LNHDA and CDR2 SQIVND (reference sequence). The CDR3 covers 16 residues.

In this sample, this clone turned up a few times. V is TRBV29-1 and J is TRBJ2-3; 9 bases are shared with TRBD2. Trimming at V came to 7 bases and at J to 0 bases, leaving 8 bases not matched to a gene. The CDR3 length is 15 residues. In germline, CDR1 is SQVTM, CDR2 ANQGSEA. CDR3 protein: CSARVAGASTDTQYF. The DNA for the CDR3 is TGCAGCGCAAGGGTAGCGGGGGCCAGCACAGATACGCAGTATTTT.

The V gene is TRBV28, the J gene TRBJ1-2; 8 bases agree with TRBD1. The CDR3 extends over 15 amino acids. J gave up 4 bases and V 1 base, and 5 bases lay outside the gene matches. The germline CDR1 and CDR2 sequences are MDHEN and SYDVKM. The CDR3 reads CASSLYGQGTYGYTF. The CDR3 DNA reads TGTGCCAGCAGTTTATATGGACAGGGTACCTATGGCTACACCTTC.

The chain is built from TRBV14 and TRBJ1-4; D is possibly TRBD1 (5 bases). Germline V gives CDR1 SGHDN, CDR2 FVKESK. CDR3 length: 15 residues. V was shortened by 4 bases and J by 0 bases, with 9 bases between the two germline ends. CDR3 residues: CASSRATATNEKLFF. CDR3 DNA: TGTGCCAGCAGCCGAGCGACAGCAACTAATGAAAAACTGTTTTTT.

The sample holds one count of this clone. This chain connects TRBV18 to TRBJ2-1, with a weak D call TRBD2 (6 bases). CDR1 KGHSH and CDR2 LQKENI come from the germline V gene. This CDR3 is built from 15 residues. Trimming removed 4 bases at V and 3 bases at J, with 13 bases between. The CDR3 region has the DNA TGTGCCAGCTCACGCAGGACTACCGACTACAATGAGCAGTTCTTC. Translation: CASSRRTTDYNEQFF.

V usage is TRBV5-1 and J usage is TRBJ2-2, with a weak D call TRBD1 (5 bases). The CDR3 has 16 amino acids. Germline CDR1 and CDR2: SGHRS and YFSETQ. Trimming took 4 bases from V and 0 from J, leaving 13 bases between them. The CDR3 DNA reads TGCGCCAGCAGCAGGCAGGGATTGTCGAACACCGGGGAGCTGTTTTTT. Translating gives CASSRQGLSNTGELFF.

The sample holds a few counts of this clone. The CDR3 region is CASSPSRGGERNTEAFF. The CDR3 DNA reads as TGCGCCAGCAGCCCATCACGAGGTGGTGAGCGGAACACTGAAGCTTTCTTT. This rearrangement joins TRBV5-1 to TRBJ1-1; D not resolved. Trimming left V 4 bases short and J 1 base short, with 20 bases between. This CDR3 has 17 residues. Germline V CDR1 and CDR2: SGHRS, YFSETQ.

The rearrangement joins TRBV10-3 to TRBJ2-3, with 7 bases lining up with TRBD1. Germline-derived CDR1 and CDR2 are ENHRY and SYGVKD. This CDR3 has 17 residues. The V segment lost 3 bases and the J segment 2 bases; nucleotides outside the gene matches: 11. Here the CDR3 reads CAISESGTGTATDTQYF. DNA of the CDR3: TGTGCCATCAGTGAATCCGGCACCGGGACAGCCACAGATACGCAGTATTTT.

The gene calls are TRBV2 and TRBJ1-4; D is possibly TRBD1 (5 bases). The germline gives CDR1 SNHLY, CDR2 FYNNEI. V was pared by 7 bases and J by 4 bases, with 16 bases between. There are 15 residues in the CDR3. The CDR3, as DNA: TGTGCCAGCATGCGGAGGGGAAGAGGTAATGAAAAACTGTTTTTT. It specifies CASMRRGRGNEKLFF.

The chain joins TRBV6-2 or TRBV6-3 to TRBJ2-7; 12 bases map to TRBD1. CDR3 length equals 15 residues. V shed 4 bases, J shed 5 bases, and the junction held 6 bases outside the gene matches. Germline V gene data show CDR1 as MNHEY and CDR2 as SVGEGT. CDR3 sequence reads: CASSSLGQGAHEQYF. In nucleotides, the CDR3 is TGTGCCAGCAGTTCCTTGGGACAGGGGGCCCACGAGCAGTACTTC.

CDR3 sequence reads: CASSEGGLNSPLHF. CDR3 nucleotides: TGTGCCAGCAGTGAGGGGGGGCTTAATTCACCCCTCCACTTT. The chain carries TRBV6-1 and TRBJ1-6, with a weak D call TRBD1 (6 bases). The CDR3 runs to 14 residues. CDR1 is MNHNS and CDR2 is SASEGT in the germline V gene. Between the trimmed V and J ends, which lost 3 bases and 6 bases, there was a span of 9 bases.

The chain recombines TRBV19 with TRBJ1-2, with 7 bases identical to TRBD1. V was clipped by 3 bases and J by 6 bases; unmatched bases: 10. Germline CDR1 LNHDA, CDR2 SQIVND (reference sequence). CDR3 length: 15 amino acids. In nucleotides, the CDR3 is TGTGCCAGTAGTATCATCGAGGGGGCGAGTAATGGCTACACCTTC. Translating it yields CASSIIEGASNGYTF.

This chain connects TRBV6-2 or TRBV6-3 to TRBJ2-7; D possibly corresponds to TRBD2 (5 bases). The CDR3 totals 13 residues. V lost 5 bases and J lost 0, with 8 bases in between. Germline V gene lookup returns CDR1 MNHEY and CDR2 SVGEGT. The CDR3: CASSRGSSYEQYF. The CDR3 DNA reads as TGTGCCAGCAGTCGGGGAAGCTCCTACGAGCAGTACTTC.

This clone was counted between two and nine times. CDR3 loop: CASSQGRGGGEQYF. The CDR3 DNA reads as TGTGCCAGCAGCCAAGGAAGGGGGGGCGGAGAGCAGTACTTC. This chain links TRBV3-1 (or the pseudogene TRBV3-2) with TRBJ2-7; weak D call: TRBD2 (7 bases). CDR3 length: 14 amino acids. Germline V lookup: CDR1 LGHDT, CDR2 YNNKEL (reference sequence). V lost 1 base and J 7 bases, leaving 14 bases between the germline ends.

For the CDR3, the DNA is TGTGCCAGCAGTCCACCGGGACAGGTAAAGACTGAAGCTTTCTTT. It is translated as CASSPPGQVKTEAFF. The V gene is TRBV28, the J gene TRBJ1-1; 8 bases line up with TRBD1. CDR1 MDHEN and CDR2 SYDVKM come from the germline V gene. V shed 5 bases, J shed 5 bases, and the junction held 10 bases outside the gene matches. The CDR3 is 15 residues long.

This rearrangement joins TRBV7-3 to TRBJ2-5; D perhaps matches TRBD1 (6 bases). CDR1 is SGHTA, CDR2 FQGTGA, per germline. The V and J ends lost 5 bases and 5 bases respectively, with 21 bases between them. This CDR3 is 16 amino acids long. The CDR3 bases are TGTGCCAGCAGCCGCTTCATTGCAGGGGCCGGGGAGACCCAGTACTTC. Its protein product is CASSRFIAGAGETQYF. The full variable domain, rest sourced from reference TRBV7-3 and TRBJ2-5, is GAGVSQTPSNKVTEKGKYVELRCDPISGHTALYWYRQSLGQGPEFLIYFQGTGAADDSGLPNDRFFAVRPEGSVSTLKIQRTERGDSAVYLCASSRFIAGAGETQYFGPGTRLLVL.

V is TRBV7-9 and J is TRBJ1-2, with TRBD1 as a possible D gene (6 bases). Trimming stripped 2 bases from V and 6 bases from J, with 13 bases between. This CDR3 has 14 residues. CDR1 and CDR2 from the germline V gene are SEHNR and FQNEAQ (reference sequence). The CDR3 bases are TGTGCCAGCAGCTTACAGGGGAATTCGCATGGCTACACCTTC. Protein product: CASSLQGNSHGYTF. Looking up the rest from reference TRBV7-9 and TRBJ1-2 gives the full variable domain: DTGVSQNPRHKITKRGQNVTFRCDPISEHNRLYWYRQTLGQGPEFLTYFQNEAQLEKSRLLSDRFSAERPKGSFSTLEIQRTEQGDSAMYLCASSLQGNSHGYTFGSGTRLTVV.

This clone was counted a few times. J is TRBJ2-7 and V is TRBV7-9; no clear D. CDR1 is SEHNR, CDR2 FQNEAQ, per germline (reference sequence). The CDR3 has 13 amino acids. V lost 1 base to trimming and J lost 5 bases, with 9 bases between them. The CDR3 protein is CASSLVPANEQYF. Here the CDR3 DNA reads TGTGCCAGCAGCTTAGTCCCCGCTAACGAGCAGTACTTC.

In DNA form, the CDR3 reads TGTGCCAGCAGCCCGGGACTAGCGGGGGGGCCCGGCGAGCAGTACTTC. It codes for CASSPGLAGGPGEQYF. V usage is TRBV2 and J usage is TRBJ2-7, with 16 bases matching TRBD2. The CDR3 is 16 residues long. The V and J ends lost 6 bases and 6 bases, in that order; junction bases with no gene match: 8. Looked up from germline, CDR1 is SNHLY and CDR2 is FYNNEI.